The clone carrying this T cell receptor (beta chain) appeared many times. Its specificity is unknown. CDR3 length: 14 amino acids. Germline values: CDR1 SQVTM, CDR2 ANQGSEA. Trimming left V 3 bases short and J 3 bases short, with 12 bases between. These data are taken from a study of tumor and adjacent non-tumor tissue in lung cancer. Study findings and constraints: Significantly higher TCR diversity was found in tumor than normal lung.

The library came from three nested PCR rounds adapted from ARM-PCR protocols. TCRdb re-called the multiplex PCR reads with MiXCR, one entry per CDR3 protein. The sample consists of 91,000 or so distinct CDR3 sequences, 67% of them appearing once. No cell sorting was done before RNA was extracted from the tissue. The rearrangement uses TRBV29-1 and TRBJ2-1; D is ambiguous. The sequencing sample was made of lung tumor tissue. The clonotype was recovered from a man aged 55 to 70 with non-small cell lung cancer. The CDR3 DNA is TGCAGCGTTGATTTAGGAGTTAGCTACAATGAGCAGTTCTTC. This gives the protein CSVDLGVSYNEQFF.